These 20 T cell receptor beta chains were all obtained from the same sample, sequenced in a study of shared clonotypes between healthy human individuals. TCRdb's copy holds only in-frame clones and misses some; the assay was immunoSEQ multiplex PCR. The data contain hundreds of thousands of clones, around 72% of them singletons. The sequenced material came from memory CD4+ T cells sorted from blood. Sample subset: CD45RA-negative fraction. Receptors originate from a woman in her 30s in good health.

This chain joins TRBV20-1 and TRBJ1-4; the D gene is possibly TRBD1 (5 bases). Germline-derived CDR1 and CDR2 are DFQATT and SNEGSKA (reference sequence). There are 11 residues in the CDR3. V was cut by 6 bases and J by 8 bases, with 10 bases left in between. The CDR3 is CSASREEKLFF. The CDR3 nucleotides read TGCAGTGCCAGCAGGGAAGAAAAACTGTTTTTT.

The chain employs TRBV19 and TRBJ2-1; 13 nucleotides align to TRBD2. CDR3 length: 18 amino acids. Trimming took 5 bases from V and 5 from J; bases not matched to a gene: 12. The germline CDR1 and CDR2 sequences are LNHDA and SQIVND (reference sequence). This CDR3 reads CASSPRTPGLAGNNEQFF. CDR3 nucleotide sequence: TGTGCCAGTAGTCCCCGAACGCCGGGACTAGCGGGAAACAATGAGCAGTTCTTC.

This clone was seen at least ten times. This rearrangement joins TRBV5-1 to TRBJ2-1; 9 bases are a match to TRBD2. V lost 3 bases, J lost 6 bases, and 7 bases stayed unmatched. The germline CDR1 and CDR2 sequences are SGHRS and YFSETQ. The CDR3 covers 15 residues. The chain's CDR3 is CASSSLSGSLNEQFF. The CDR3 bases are TGCGCCAGCAGCTCCCTTAGCGGGAGTCTCAATGAGCAGTTCTTC.

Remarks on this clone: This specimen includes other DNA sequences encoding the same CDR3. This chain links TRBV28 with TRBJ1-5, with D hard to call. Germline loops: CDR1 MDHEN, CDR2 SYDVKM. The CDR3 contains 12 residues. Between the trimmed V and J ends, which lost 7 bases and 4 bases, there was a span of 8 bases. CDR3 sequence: CASNGPNQPQHF. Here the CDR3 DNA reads TGTGCCAGCAATGGTCCTAATCAGCCCCAGCATTTT. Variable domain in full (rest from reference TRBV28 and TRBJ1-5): DVKVTQSSRYLVKRTGEKVFLECVQDMDHENMFWYRQDPGLGLRLIYFSYDVKMKEKGDIPEGYSVSREKKERFSLILESASTNQTSMYLCASNGPNQPQHFGDGTRLSIL.

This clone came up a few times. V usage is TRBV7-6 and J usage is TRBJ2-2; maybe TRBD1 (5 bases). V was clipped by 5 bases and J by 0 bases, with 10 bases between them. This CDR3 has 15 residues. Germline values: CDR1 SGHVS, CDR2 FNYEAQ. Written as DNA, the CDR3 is TGTGCCAGCAGCAAAGCAGGGACGAACACCGGGGAGCTGTTTTTT. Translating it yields CASSKAGTNTGELFF. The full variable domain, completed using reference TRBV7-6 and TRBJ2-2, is GAGVSQSPRYKVTKRGQDVALRCDPISGHVSLYWYRQALGQGPEFLTYFNYEAQQDKSGLPNDRFSAERPEGSISTLTIQRTEQRDSAMYRCASSKAGTNTGELFFGEGSRLTVL.

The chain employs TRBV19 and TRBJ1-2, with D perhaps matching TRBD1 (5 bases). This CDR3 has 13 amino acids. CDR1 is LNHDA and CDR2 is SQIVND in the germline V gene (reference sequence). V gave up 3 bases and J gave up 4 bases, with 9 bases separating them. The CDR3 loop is CASSIKGIYGYTF. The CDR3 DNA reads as TGTGCCAGTAGTATCAAGGGGATCTATGGCTACACCTTC.

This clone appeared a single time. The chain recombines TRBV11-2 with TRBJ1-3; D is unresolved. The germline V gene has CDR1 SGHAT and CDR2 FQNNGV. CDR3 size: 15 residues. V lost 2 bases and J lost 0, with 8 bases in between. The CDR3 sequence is CASSLIPSSGNTIYF. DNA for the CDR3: TGTGCCAGCAGCTTAATCCCCAGCTCTGGAAACACCATATATTTT.

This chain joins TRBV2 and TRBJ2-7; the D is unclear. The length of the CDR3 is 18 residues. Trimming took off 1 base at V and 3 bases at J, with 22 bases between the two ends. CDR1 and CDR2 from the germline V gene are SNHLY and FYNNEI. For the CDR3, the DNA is TGTGCCAGCAGTGAAGTCTCACCCGTTTACGGGCTCCACTACGAGCAGTACTTC. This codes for CASSEVSPVYGLHYEQYF. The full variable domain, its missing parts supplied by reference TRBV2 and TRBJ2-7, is EPEVTQTPSHQVTQMGQEVILRCVPISNHLYFYWYRQILGQKVEFLVSFYNNEISEKSEIFDDQFSVERPDGSNFTLKIRSTKLEDSAMYFCASSEVSPVYGLHYEQYFGPGTRLTVT.

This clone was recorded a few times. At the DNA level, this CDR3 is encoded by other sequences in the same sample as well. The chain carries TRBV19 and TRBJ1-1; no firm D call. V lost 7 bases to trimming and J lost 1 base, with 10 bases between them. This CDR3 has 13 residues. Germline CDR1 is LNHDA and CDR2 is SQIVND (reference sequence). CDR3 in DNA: TGTGCCAGTAAGAGTGGCCGGAACACTGAAGCTTTCTTT. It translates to CASKSGRNTEAFF.

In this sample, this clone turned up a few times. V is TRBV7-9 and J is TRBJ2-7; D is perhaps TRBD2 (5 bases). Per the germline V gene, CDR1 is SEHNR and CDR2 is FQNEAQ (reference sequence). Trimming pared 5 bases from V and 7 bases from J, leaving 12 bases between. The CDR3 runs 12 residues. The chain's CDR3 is CASSEAPGEQYF. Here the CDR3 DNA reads TGTGCCAGCAGCGAAGCCCCGGGGGAGCAGTACTTC. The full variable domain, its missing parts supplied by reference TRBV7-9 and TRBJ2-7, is DTGVSQNPRHKITKRGQNVTFRCDPISEHNRLYWYRQTLGQGPEFLTYFQNEAQLEKSRLLSDRFSAERPKGSFSTLEIQRTEQGDSAMYLCASSEAPGEQYFGPGTRLTVT.

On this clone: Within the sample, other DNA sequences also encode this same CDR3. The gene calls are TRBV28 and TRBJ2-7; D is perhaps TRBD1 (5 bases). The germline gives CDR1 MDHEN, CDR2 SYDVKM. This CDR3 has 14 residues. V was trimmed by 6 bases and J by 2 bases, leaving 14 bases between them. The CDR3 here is CASSLRQTTYEQYF. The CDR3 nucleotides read TGTGCCAGCAGCCTTAGACAGACCACCTACGAGCAGTACTTC.

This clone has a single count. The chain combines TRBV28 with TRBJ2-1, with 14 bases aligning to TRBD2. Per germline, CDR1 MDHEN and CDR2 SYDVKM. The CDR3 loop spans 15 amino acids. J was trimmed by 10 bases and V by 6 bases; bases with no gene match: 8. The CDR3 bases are TGTGCCAGCAGGTCCGGGACTAGCGGGAGTCAGGAGCAGTTCTTC. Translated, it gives CASRSGTSGSQEQFF.

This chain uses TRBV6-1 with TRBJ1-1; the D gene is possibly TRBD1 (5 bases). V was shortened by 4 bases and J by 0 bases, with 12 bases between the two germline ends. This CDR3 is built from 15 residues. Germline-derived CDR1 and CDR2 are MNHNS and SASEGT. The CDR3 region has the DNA TGTGCCAGCAGTGGGGGGATTAAACTGAACACTGAAGCTTTCTTT. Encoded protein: CASSGGIKLNTEAFF.

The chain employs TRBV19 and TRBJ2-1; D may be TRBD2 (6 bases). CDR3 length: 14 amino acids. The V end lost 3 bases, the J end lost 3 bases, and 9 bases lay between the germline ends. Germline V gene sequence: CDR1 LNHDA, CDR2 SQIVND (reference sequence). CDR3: CASSMSSGYNEQFF. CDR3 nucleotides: TGTGCCAGTAGTATGAGTAGCGGCTACAATGAGCAGTTCTTC.

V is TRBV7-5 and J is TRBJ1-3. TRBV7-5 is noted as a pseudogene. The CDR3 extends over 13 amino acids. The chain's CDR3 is CVRSLPSGNTIYF. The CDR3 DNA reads TGTGTCAGAAGCTTACCCTCTGGAAACACCATATATTTT.

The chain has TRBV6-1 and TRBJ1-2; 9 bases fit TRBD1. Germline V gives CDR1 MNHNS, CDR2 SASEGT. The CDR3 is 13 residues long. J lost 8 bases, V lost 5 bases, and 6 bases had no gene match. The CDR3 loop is CASSPRTGEGYTF. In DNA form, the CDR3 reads TGTGCCAGCAGTCCCCGGACAGGGGAAGGCTACACCTTC.

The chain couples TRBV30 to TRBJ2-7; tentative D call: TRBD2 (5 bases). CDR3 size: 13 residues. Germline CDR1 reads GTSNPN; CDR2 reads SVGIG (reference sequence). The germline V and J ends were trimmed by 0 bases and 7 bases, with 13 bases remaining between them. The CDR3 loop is CAWSVAGSGEQYF. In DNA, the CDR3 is TGTGCCTGGAGTGTGGCCGGTTCGGGGGAGCAGTACTTC.

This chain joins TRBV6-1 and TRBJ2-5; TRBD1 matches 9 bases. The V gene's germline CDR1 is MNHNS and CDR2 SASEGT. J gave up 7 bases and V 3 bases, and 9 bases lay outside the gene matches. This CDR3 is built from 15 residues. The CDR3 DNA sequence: TGTGCCAGCAGTGAGGGTCCGGGACAGGGTTCGACCCAGTACTTC. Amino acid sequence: CASSEGPGQGSTQYF.

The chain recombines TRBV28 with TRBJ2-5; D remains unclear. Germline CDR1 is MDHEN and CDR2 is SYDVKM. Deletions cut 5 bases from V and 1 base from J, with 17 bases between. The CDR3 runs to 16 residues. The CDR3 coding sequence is TGTGCCAGCAGTCCGATAAGGGTCGATTTCCAAGAGACCCAGTACTTC. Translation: CASSPIRVDFQETQYF.

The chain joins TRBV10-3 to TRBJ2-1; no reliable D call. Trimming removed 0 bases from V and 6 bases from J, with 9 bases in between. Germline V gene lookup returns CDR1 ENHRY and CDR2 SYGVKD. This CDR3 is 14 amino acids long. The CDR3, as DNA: TGTGCCATCAGTGAGTCAAAGCGTAGCAATGAGCAGTTCTTC. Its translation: CAISESKRSNEQFF.